Listed here are 25 T cell receptor beta chains from one sample, sequenced in a study of STAT5B mutations in CD4+ large granular lymphocyte leukemia. Method: immunoSEQ multiplex PCR; TCRdb's copy keeps in-frame clones and lacks some. The table shows tens of thousands of clones, with approximately 82% occurring only once. The sequencing sample was made of CD4+ T cells from blood buffy coats. The receptors here all came from a human donor in good health.

The chain links TRBV5-1 to TRBJ2-3, with D unclear. The V end lost 1 base, the J end lost 5 bases, and 11 bases lay between the germline ends. Germline V CDR1 and CDR2: SGHRS, YFSETQ. This CDR3 has 14 residues. CDR3 sequence (DNA): TGCGCCAGCAGCTTGAAAGTGCAAGGAGATACGCAGTATTTT. Translating gives CASSLKVQGDTQYF.

For the CDR3, the DNA is TGTGCCAGCAGCCAGGCGGGACAGGGGGCGTCTGAAGCTTTCTTT. The encoded protein is CASSQAGQGASEAFF. The chain employs TRBV7-9 and TRBJ1-1; 12 bases align to TRBD1. Germline CDR1 SEHNR, CDR2 FQNEAQ (reference sequence). V trimming: 5 bases; J trimming: 6 bases; junction bases outside the gene matches: 7. The CDR3 extends over 15 amino acids.

The genes are TRBV10-1 and TRBJ2-3, with 13 bases lining up with TRBD2. The CDR3 spans 17 residues. V lost 0 bases to trimming and J lost 0 bases; unmatched junction nucleotides: 0. The germline CDR1 and CDR2 sequences are WNHNN and SYGVQD (reference sequence). CDR3 DNA sequence: TGCGCCAGCAGTGAGTCGACTAGCGGGGGGAGCACAGATACGCAGTATTTT. Translated, it gives CASSESTSGGSTDTQYF.

The chain is built from TRBV27 and TRBJ1-5; 7 bases agree with TRBD1. V dropped 8 bases and J dropped 7; count of bases not matched to a gene: 17. The CDR3 spans 16 residues. The germline V gene encodes CDR1 MNHEY and CDR2 SMNVEV (reference sequence). DNA for the CDR3: TGTGCCAGCGGGACAGCAGGAACAGTGGGGGTCCAGCCCCAGCATTTT. As protein: CASGTAGTVGVQPQHF.

The chain links TRBV7-2 to TRBJ2-1; 8 nucleotides align to TRBD1. CDR3 size: 14 residues. Germline loops: CDR1 SGHTA, CDR2 FQGNSA. V gave up 7 bases and J gave up 7 bases; unmatched junction bases: 9. Written as DNA, the CDR3 is TGTGCCAGCACACAGCAGGGGGCGAGGAATGAGCAGTTCTTC. This gives the protein CASTQQGARNEQFF.

This clone was observed a single time. V usage is TRBV2 and J usage is TRBJ1-6; no definite D call. The germline CDR1 and CDR2 sequences are SNHLY and FYNNEI. This CDR3 region has 15 residues. V lost 4 bases, J lost 8 bases, and 15 bases lay in between. The CDR3 reads CASSGVTPGDSPLHF. Here the CDR3 DNA reads TGTGCCAGCAGTGGGGTGACCCCCGGGGATTCACCCCTCCACTTT. Complete variable domain (other parts from reference TRBV2 and TRBJ1-6): EPEVTQTPSHQVTQMGQEVILRCVPISNHLYFYWYRQILGQKVEFLVSFYNNEISEKSEIFDDQFSVERPDGSNFTLKIRSTKLEDSAMYFCASSGVTPGDSPLHFGNGTRLTVT.

V is TRBV10-3 and J is TRBJ1-1; D possibly corresponds to TRBD1 (6 bases). V gave up 5 bases and J gave up 0 bases, with 16 bases separating them. Germline V lookup: CDR1 ENHRY, CDR2 SYGVKD. The CDR3 covers 16 residues. The CDR3 bases are TGTGCCATCAGTCGCTCAGGGGTTACAGTGAACACTGAAGCTTTCTTT. Its translation: CAISRSGVTVNTEAFF.

This clone was seen more than once but under ten times. This chain joins TRBV11-3 and TRBJ1-2, with 10 positions matching TRBD1. Germline-derived CDR1 and CDR2 are SGHNT and YENEEA. This CDR3 has 13 residues. J was trimmed by 8 bases and V by 7 bases; bases with no gene match: 7. The CDR3 nucleotides are TGTGCCAGCACCGGGACAGGGGCCGGGGGCTACACCTTC. Translation: CASTGTGAGGYTF.

The chain links TRBV28 to TRBJ2-7; the match to TRBD2 covers 10 bases. Germline-derived CDR1 and CDR2 are MDHEN and SYDVKM. This CDR3 spans 17 amino acids. The V segment lost 5 bases and the J segment 9 bases; nucleotides outside the gene matches: 19. This CDR3 is CASSLTSGRALWGVQYF. The CDR3 bases are TGTGCCAGCAGTCTGACGAGCGGGAGGGCCCTTTGGGGCGTGCAGTACTTC. Together with reference TRBV28 and TRBJ2-7, the CDR3 gives the full variable domain: DVKVTQSSRYLVKRTGEKVFLECVQDMDHENMFWYRQDPGLGLRLIYFSYDVKMKEKGDIPEGYSVSREKKERFSLILESASTNQTSMYLCASSLTSGRALWGVQYFGPGTRLTVT.

The rearrangement links TRBV11-2 to TRBJ2-5, with unresolved D. The tail of the sequence fits TRBJ2-7 better, so the J call may be wrong. Germline V gene sequence: CDR1 SGHAT, CDR2 FQNNGV. The CDR3 is 12 amino acids. CDR3 sequence: CASSLDRDEQYF. The CDR3 region has the DNA TGTGCCAGCAGCTTAGACAGAGACGAGCAGTACTTC.

The chain joins TRBV6-1 to TRBJ2-7; TRBD2 matches 7 bases. In germline, CDR1 is MNHNS, CDR2 SASEGT. The CDR3 loop spans 14 amino acids. V gave up 4 bases and J gave up 0 bases; unmatched junction bases: 3. CDR3 protein: CASSVSGGSYEQYF. CDR3 nucleotides: TGTGCCAGCAGTGTATCGGGGGGCTCCTACGAGCAGTACTTC.

The CDR3 DNA follows: TGCGCCAGCAGCCAACATAGCGGGGGTACCTACGAGCAGTACTTC. It encodes CASSQHSGGTYEQYF. The rearrangement links TRBV5-1 to TRBJ2-5, with TRBD2 identical over 9 bases. The J call could be wrong; TRBJ2-7 is a better fit for the DNA end. The CDR3 extends over 15 amino acids. Germline V CDR1 and CDR2: SGHRS, YFSETQ.

The rearrangement joins TRBV9 to TRBJ2-3; 10 bases are a match to TRBD2. Trimming cost V 4 bases and J 0 bases; bases outside gene matches: 14. The CDR3 consists of 19 residues. The germline CDR1 and CDR2 sequences are SGDLS and YYNGEE. DNA for the CDR3: TGTGCCAGCAGCCCCCGGGCTAGCGGGGGCCGCCCCAGCACAGATACGCAGTATTTT. Residues: CASSPRASGGRPSTDTQYF.

The chain has TRBV19 and TRBJ1-3, with 8 nucleotides matching TRBD1. J was trimmed by 5 bases and V by 10 bases; bases with no gene match: 13. The CDR3 spans 15 residues. The germline CDR1 and CDR2 sequences are LNHDA and SQIVND (reference sequence). The CDR3 region has the DNA TGTGCCACTCTGGGGCCCGGACAGGGACGAAACACCATATATTTT. This translates into CATLGPGQGRNTIYF.

The table lists this clone with a few counts. V is TRBV10-1 and J is TRBJ2-7, with unresolved D. Per the germline V gene, CDR1 is WNHNN and CDR2 is SYGVQD (reference sequence). V shed 2 bases and J shed 6 bases, with 5 bases lying between them. This CDR3 is 11 amino acids long. The CDR3 sequence is CASSEGIEQYF. The CDR3 DNA sequence: TGCGCCAGCAGTGAGGGGATCGAGCAGTACTTC.

The J gene is TRBJ1-2, the V gene TRBV5-4, with 8 bases fitting TRBD1. Per the germline V gene, CDR1 is SGHNT and CDR2 is YYREEE (reference sequence). The CDR3 has 15 residues. Germline trimming cut 3 bases from V and 4 bases from J; bases unmatched to any gene: 8. CDR3 nucleotide sequence: TGTGCCAGCAGCTCCCCGACAGGGGACGGCTATGGCTACACCTTC. It codes for CASSSPTGDGYGYTF.

V gene TRBV5-1 combines with J gene TRBJ2-5; D unresolved. CDR3 size: 13 residues. The V gene's germline CDR1 is SGHRS and CDR2 YFSETQ. Trimming shortened V by 4 bases and J by 2 bases, and 9 bases separated the two germline ends. The CDR3 loop reads CASSRGNQETQYF. DNA of the CDR3: TGCGCCAGCAGCAGAGGAAATCAAGAGACCCAGTACTTC.

The gene calls are TRBV4-1 and TRBJ1-4; D call uncertain. In germline, CDR1 is MGHRA, CDR2 YSYEKL. This CDR3 comprises 16 residues. V lost 4 bases and J 5 bases, leaving 17 bases between the germline ends. The chain's CDR3 is CASSRRELTDNEKLFF. The CDR3 coding sequence is TGCGCCAGCAGCCGCCGAGAGCTAACAGACAATGAAAAACTGTTTTTT.

The CDR3 nucleotides are TGTGCCAGCAGCTTGGCAGGACTAGCGGGAGCGGCGGGCACAGATACGCAGTATTTT. Amino acids: CASSLAGLAGAAGTDTQYF. This chain connects TRBV5-4 to TRBJ2-3; 13 nucleotides align to TRBD2. Germline assignment: CDR1 SGHNT and CDR2 YYREEE (reference sequence). The J segment lost 1 base and the V segment lost 0 bases, leaving 8 bases of the junction unmatched. There are 19 residues in the CDR3.

This clone was seen a few times. DNA of the CDR3: TGTGCCAGCAGACTACAGGGGGCGGTGGAGCCCCAGCATTTT. Protein sequence: CASRLQGAVEPQHF. The gene calls are TRBV6-1 and TRBJ1-5, with TRBD1 identical over 9 bases. The CDR3 is 14 residues long. Germline values: CDR1 MNHNS, CDR2 SASEGT. Germline trimming cut 6 bases from V and 8 bases from J; bases unmatched to any gene: 8.

The rearrangement links TRBV7-2 to TRBJ1-4, with TRBD1 as a possible D gene (5 bases). Germline values: CDR1 SGHTA, CDR2 FQGNSA. The CDR3 runs 15 residues. V shed 5 bases and J shed 0 bases, with 10 bases lying between them. Here the CDR3 DNA reads TGTGCCAGCAGCCCCCAGGGAGCAACTAATGAAAAACTGTTTTTT. This codes for CASSPQGATNEKLFF.

Concerning this clone itself: At one of its ends the junction is not consistent with the germline gene, which may arise from a read error. Other DNA sequences in the same sample also yield this CDR3. In DNA, the CDR3 is TGTGCCAGTAGACCGGGACAGGGATTCTACGAGCAATACTTC. Protein: CASRPGQGFYEQYF. This chain connects TRBV19 to TRBJ2-7, with TRBD1 matching 9 bases. From germline, CDR1 is LNHDA and CDR2 SQIVND (reference sequence). There are 14 residues in the CDR3.

This clone was seen only once. The rearrangement joins TRBV10-1 to TRBJ2-3, with TRBD2 matching 11 bases. The CDR3 is made up of 16 amino acids. V shed 2 bases, J shed 4 bases, and the junction held 5 bases outside the gene matches. Germline CDR1 WNHNN, CDR2 SYGVQD (reference sequence). DNA for the CDR3: TGCGCCAGCAGTGAGACTAGCGGGAGAGGAGCAGATACGCAGTATTTT. Its protein is CASSETSGRGADTQYF.

This chain uses TRBV2 with TRBJ1-1; a possible D gene is TRBD1 (5 bases). The CDR3 loop spans 13 amino acids. Germline values: CDR1 SNHLY, CDR2 FYNNEI. The V end was cut by 9 bases, the J end by 4 bases, with 15 bases between. In DNA form, the CDR3 reads TGTGCCAGAAAATCCGGGGGGAGCACTGAAGCTTTCTTT. Amino acids: CARKSGGSTEAFF.

The count of this clone is one. The V call is TRBV2, the J call TRBJ2-7; tentative D call: TRBD2 (6 bases). The CDR3 is 15 amino acids. Trimming cost V 4 bases and J 6 bases, with 19 bases left between them. Germline loops: CDR1 SNHLY, CDR2 FYNNEI. The CDR3 protein is CASSVVVGQGGEQYF. In DNA form, the CDR3 reads TGTGCCAGCAGTGTGGTAGTAGGGCAGGGAGGCGAGCAGTACTTC. The variable domain in full, with the rest retrieved from reference TRBV2 and TRBJ2-7, is EPEVTQTPSHQVTQMGQEVILRCVPISNHLYFYWYRQILGQKVEFLVSFYNNEISEKSEIFDDQFSVERPDGSNFTLKIRSTKLEDSAMYFCASSVVVGQGGEQYFGPGTRLTVT.